These T cell receptor beta chains were read from a single sample in a study of control samples from healthy donors and cancer patients. TCRdb's table, derived via immunoSEQ multiplex PCR, lists solely in-frame clones and lacks some. Here the sample spans about 150,000 clones, 90% to 95% being singletons. Sequences were obtained from blood. All receptors derive from a woman between 18 and 30 years old in good health. Each CDR3 is given with its conserved first and last residue. A D gene is named only where the DNA matches it firmly. The size field is filled for only some rows; it gives once, few, many or a size class.

d_gene,j_gene,v_gene,abundance,CDR3aa,CDR3nt
-,TRBJ2-7,TRBV28,-,CASSAYYEQYF,TGTGCCAGCAGTGCATACTACGAGCAGTACTTC
TRBD2,TRBJ2-1,TRBV10-2,-,CASSESITPGGSSYNEQFF,TGCGCCAGCAGTGAGTCGATAACACCGGGGGGAAGCTCCTACAATGAGCAGTTCTTC
TRBD2,TRBJ2-3,TRBV29-1,-,CSATQASSGDTQYF,TGCAGCGCCACCCAAGCTTCTAGCGGGGATACGCAGTATTTT
-,TRBJ1-2,TRBV19,-,CASTDSGGYTF,TGTGCCAGTACGGACAGCGGGGGCTACACCTTC
-,TRBJ2-2,TRBV9,-,CASSVVGGGDTGELFF,TGTGCCAGCAGCGTAGTGGGAGGCGGGGACACCGGGGAGCTGTTTTTT
-,TRBJ2-7,TRBV15,once,CATSRDTGDEQYF,TGTGCCACCAGCAGAGATACGGGGGACGAGCAGTACTTC
-,TRBJ2-5,TRBV6-1,-,CASSEGRAGTQYF,TGTGCCAGCAGTGAGGGCAGGGCCGGGACCCAGTACTTC
-,TRBJ2-1,TRBV6-6,-,CASSYHAGWDEQFF,TGTGCCAGCAGTTACCACGCGGGCTGGGATGAGCAGTTCTTC
TRBD1,TRBJ1-5,TRBV27,-,CASGRTGADSNQPQHF,TGTGCCAGCGGCAGGACAGGGGCCGATAGCAATCAGCCCCAGCATTTT
-,TRBJ2-7,TRBV19,-,CASSIVAGAAYEQYF,TGTGCCAGTAGTATAGTTGCAGGGGCCGCGTACGAGCAGTACTTC
TRBD1,TRBJ1-2,TRBV28,-,CASSTGQGVYGYTF,TGTGCCAGCAGTACCGGACAGGGCGTCTATGGCTACACCTTC
-,TRBJ2-3,TRBV24-1,-,CATSLRGTDTQYF,TGTGCCACCAGTTTGAGGGGGACAGATACGCAGTATTTT
-,TRBJ2-6,TRBV29-1,-,CSVGDSGANVLTF,TGCAGCGTAGGGGATTCTGGGGCCAACGTCCTGACTTTC
-,TRBJ1-4,TRBV28,-,CTSEGGTNEKLFF,TGTACCAGCGAGGGGGGAACTAATGAAAAACTGTTTTTT
-,TRBJ2-7,TRBV27,-,CASSFWTGYEQYF,TGTGCCAGCAGTTTCTGGACCGGCTACGAGCAGTACTTC
TRBD2,TRBJ2-7,TRBV7-9,once,CASNTGTSGTEQYF,TGTGCCAGCAACACCGGGACTAGCGGGACCGAGCAGTACTTC
TRBD2,TRBJ2-7,TRBV19,-,CASSIGSGGEHEQYF,TGTGCCAGTAGTATAGGATCGGGGGGAGAACACGAGCAGTACTTC
-,TRBJ1-1,TRBV20-1,once,CSARRTEAFF,TGCAGTGCTAGGAGGACAGAAGCTTTCTTT
-,TRBJ2-2,TRBV28,few,CASRIYTGELFF,TGTGCCAGCAGAATCTACACCGGGGAGCTGTTTTTT
-,TRBJ1-1,TRBV14,once,CASSPSPGNTEAFF,TGTGCCAGCAGCCCCTCGCCTGGGAACACTGAAGCTTTCTTT
-,TRBJ1-6,TRBV3-1/TRBV3-2,-,CASSQLRRGDSPLHF,TGTGCCAGTAGCCAACTAAGGAGGGGGGATTCACCCCTCCACTTT
-,TRBJ2-1,TRBV28,-,CASTQSPGAYNEQFF,TGTGCCAGCACCCAGAGCCCAGGGGCCTACAATGAGCAGTTCTTC
-,TRBJ1-6,TRBV5-1,once,CASSLASGDSPLHF,TGCGCCAGCAGCTTGGCCTCAGGGGATTCACCCCTCCACTTT
-,TRBJ1-4,TRBV2,-,CASSGGGEKLFF,TGTGCCAGCAGTGGTGGGGGTGAAAAACTGTTTTTT
-,TRBJ1-5,TRBV3-1/TRBV3-2,-,CASSQGRNQPQHF,TGTGCCAGCAGCCAGGGCAGAAACCAGCCCCAGCATTTT
-,TRBJ2-7,TRBV5-1,-,CASSLGTSSEQYF,TGCGCCAGCAGCTTGGGGACATCATCCGAGCAGTACTTC
-,TRBJ2-3,TRBV6-6,-,CASSKTGDLSTDTQYF,TGTGCCAGCAGTAAAACCGGGGATTTGAGCACAGATACGCAGTATTTT
-,TRBJ1-2,TRBV2,once,CASYASSSKKGYTF,TGTGCCAGCTATGCATCAAGCAGCAAAAAAGGCTACACCTTC
-,TRBJ2-1,TRBV7-2,-,CASSIPDYSLFF,TGTGCCAGCAGCATCCCGGACTATTCTCTGTTCTTC
-,TRBJ1-5,TRBV6-4,-,CASRLRAGKLGQPQHF,TGTGCCAGCAGACTCCGGGCAGGGAAGTTAGGACAGCCCCAGCATTTT
-,TRBJ1-2,TRBV5-6,-,CASSSREPGYYGYTF,TGTGCCAGCAGCTCCAGGGAGCCAGGGTACTATGGCTACACCTTC
-,TRBJ1-1,TRBV5-4,-,CASSSRGPTEAFF,TGTGCCAGCAGCTCCAGGGGTCCCACTGAAGCTTTCTTT
-,TRBJ2-2,TRBV5-4,-,CASSLDSYTGELFF,TGTGCCAGCAGCTTAGATAGTTACACCGGGGAGCTGTTTTTT
-,TRBJ1-2,TRBV6-1,-,CASSELEGVGYTF,TGTGCCAGCAGTGAATTAGAGGGGGTGGGCTACACCTTC
-,TRBJ2-3,TRBV5-1,-,CASSLGWVLGTDTQYF,TGCGCCAGCAGCTTGGGTTGGGTCCTGGGGACAGATACGCAGTATTTT